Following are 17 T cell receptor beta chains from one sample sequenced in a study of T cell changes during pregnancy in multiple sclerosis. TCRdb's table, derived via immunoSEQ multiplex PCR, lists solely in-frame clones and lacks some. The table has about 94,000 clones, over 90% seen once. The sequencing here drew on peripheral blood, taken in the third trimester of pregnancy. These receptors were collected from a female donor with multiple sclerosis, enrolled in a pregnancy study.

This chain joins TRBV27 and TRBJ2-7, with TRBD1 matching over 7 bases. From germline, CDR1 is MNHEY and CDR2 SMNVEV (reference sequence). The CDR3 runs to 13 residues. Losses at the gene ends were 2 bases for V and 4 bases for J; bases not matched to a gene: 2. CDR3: CASSLGTEYEQYF. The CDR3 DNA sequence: TGTGCCAGCAGTTTAGGGACAGAATACGAGCAGTACTTC.

This CDR3 reads CASSLQYDPADGYTF. The CDR3, as DNA: TGTGCCAGCAGCCTTCAATATGACCCAGCGGATGGCTACACCTTC. V is TRBV11-2 and J is TRBJ1-2; the D is unclear. From germline, CDR1 is SGHAT and CDR2 FQNNGV. V was pared by 5 bases and J by 6 bases, with 19 bases between. The CDR3 spans 15 residues.

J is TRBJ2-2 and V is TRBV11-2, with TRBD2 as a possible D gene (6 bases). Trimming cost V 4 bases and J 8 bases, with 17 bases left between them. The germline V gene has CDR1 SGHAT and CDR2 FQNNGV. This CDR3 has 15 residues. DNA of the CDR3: TGTGCCAGCAGCTCCCTAAGGACTAACCAGGGGGAGCTGTTTTTT. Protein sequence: CASSSLRTNQGELFF.

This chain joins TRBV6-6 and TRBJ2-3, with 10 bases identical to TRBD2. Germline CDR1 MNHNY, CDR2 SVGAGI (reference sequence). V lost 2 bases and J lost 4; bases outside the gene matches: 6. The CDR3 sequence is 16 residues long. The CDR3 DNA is TGTGCCAGCAGTTACGAGGCTAGCGGGAGCTCAGATACGCAGTATTTT. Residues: CASSYEASGSSDTQYF.

The CDR3 bases are TGTGCCAGTAGTATGGGAGCAGGGGGATTCTACGAGCAGTACTTC. Amino acid sequence: CASSMGAGGFYEQYF. This chain uses TRBV19 with TRBJ2-7, with 7 bases aligning to TRBD1. This CDR3 contains 15 residues. Germline V gives CDR1 LNHDA, CDR2 SQIVND (reference sequence). The J segment lost 3 bases and the V segment lost 3 bases, leaving 8 bases of the junction unmatched.

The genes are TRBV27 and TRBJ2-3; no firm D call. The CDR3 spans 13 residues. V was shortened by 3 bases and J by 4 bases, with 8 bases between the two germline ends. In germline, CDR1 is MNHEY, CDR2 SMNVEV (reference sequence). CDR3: CASSFRVADTQYF. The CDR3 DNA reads TGTGCCAGCAGTTTCCGGGTGGCAGATACGCAGTATTTT.

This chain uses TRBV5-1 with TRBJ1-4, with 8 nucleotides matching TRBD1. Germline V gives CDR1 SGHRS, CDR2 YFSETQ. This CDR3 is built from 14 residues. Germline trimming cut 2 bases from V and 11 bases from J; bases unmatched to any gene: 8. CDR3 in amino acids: CASSFDRGGPKLFF. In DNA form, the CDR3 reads TGCGCCAGCAGCTTTGACAGGGGAGGCCCTAAACTGTTTTTT.

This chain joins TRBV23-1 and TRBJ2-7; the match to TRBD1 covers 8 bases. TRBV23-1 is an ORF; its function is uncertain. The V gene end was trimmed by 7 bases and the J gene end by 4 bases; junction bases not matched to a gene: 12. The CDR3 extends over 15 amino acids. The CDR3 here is CASKIDRGVGYEQYF. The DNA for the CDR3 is TGCGCCAGCAAGATCGACAGGGGAGTCGGGTACGAGCAGTACTTC.

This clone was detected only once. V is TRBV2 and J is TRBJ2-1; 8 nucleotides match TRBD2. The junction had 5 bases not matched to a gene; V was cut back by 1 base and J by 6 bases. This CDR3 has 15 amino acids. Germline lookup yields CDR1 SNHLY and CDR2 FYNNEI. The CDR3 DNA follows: TGTGCCAGCAGTGAAGTTAGCGGGGCCTCCAATGAGCAGTTCTTC. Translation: CASSEVSGASNEQFF.

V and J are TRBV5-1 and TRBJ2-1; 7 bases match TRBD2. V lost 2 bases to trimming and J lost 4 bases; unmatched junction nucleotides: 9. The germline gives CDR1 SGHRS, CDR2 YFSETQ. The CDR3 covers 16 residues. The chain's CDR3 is CASSFGLAESYNEQFF. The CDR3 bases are TGCGCCAGCAGCTTCGGGCTAGCGGAGAGTTACAATGAGCAGTTCTTC.

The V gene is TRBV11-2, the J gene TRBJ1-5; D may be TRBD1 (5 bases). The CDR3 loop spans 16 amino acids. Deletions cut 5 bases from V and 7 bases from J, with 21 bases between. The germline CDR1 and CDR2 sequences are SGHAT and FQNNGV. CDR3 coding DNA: TGTGCCAGCAGCCCCGGCCCCCCAGGGTTGGGGCAGCCCCAGCATTTT. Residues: CASSPGPPGLGQPQHF.

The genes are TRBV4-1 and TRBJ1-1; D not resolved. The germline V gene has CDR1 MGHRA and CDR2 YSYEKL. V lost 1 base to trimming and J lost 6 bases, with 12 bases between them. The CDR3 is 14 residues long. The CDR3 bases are TGCGCCAGCAGCCAAGCCAACCGGGTCTCTGAAGCTTTCTTT. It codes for CASSQANRVSEAFF.

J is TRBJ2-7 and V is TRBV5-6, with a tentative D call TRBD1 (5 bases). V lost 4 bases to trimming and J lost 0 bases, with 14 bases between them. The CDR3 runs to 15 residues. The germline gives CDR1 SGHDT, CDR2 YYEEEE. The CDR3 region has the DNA TGTGCCAGCAGCCTCGCACCGCAGGGCTCCTACGAGCAGTACTTC. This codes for CASSLAPQGSYEQYF.

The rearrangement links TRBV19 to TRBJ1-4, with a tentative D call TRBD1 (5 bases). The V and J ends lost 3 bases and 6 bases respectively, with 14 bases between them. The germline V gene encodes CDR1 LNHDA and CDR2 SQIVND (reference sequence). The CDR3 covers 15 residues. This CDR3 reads CASSIGPGLDEKLFF. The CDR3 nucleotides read TGTGCCAGTAGTATCGGCCCAGGGCTGGATGAAAAACTGTTTTTT.

The CDR3 loop reads CASSLSRSNQPQHF. The CDR3 DNA follows: TGTGCCAGCAGTTTGAGCAGGAGCAATCAGCCCCAGCATTTT. V usage is TRBV27 and J usage is TRBJ1-5; no definite D call. CDR1 is MNHEY, CDR2 SMNVEV, per germline (reference sequence). Trimming cost V 3 bases and J 1 base, with 7 bases left between them. The CDR3 spans 14 residues.

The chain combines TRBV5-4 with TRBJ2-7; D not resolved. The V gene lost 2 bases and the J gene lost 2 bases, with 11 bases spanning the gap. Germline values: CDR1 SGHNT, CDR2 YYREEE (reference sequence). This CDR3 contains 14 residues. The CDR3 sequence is CASSFDPGAYEQYF. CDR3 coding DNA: TGTGCCAGCAGCTTCGACCCCGGAGCCTACGAGCAGTACTTC.

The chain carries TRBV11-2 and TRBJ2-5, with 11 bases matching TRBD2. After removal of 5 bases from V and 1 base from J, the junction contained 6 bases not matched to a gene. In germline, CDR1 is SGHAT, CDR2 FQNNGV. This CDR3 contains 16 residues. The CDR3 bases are TGTGCCAGCAGCCGCTTCGGACTAGCGGGCCAAGAGACCCAGTACTTC. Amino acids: CASSRFGLAGQETQYF.